This passage covers 4 T cell receptor beta chains from one sample sequenced in a study of T cell responses to AZD1222 COVID-19 vaccine. This table comes from immunoSEQ multiplex PCR, and its TCRdb copy is limited to in-frame clones, with some not included. This sample has about 94,000 clones, with 88% found just once. Sample: peripheral blood, taken 28 days after the second AZD1222 dose. The receptors originated from an adult who received the AZD1222 COVID-19 vaccine.

The chain is built from TRBV25-1 and TRBJ2-3; D is uncertain. With 1 base removed from V and 2 bases from J, the gap between germline ends came to 7 bases. Germline V gene lookup returns CDR1 MGHDK and CDR2 SYGVNS. CDR3 length: 14 residues. CDR3 bases: TGTGCCAGCAGTGAATTTAGTCTCACAGATACGCAGTATTTT. It codes for CASSEFSLTDTQYF.

This clone was detected only once. The rearrangement links TRBV27 to TRBJ1-6; possible D gene TRBD1, 5 bases. The CDR3 has 16 amino acids. V was pared by 3 bases and J by 5 bases, with 14 bases between. The V gene's germline CDR1 is MNHEY and CDR2 SMNVEV (reference sequence). The CDR3 spells CASSFVSTANNSPLHF. In DNA, the CDR3 is TGTGCCAGCAGTTTTGTCTCGACAGCGAATAATTCACCCCTCCACTTT.

This clone was seen only a few times. The chain is built from TRBV11-3 and TRBJ1-1; D not certain. In germline, CDR1 is SGHNT, CDR2 YENEEA. V shed 3 bases and J shed 0 bases, with 5 bases lying between them. The CDR3 contains 13 residues. In DNA form, the CDR3 reads TGTGCCAGCAGCTTGAACCTGAACACTGAAGCTTTCTTT. As protein: CASSLNLNTEAFF.

V and J are TRBV7-8 and TRBJ1-4; 7 nucleotides line up with TRBD1. This CDR3 spans 15 amino acids. In germline, CDR1 is SGHVS, CDR2 FQNEAQ. V gave up 4 bases and J gave up 8 bases; unmatched junction bases: 10. CDR3 in DNA: TGTGCCAGCAGCTCGAACAGGGGACTCCGGGAAAAACTGTTTTTT. It yields the protein CASSSNRGLREKLFF.